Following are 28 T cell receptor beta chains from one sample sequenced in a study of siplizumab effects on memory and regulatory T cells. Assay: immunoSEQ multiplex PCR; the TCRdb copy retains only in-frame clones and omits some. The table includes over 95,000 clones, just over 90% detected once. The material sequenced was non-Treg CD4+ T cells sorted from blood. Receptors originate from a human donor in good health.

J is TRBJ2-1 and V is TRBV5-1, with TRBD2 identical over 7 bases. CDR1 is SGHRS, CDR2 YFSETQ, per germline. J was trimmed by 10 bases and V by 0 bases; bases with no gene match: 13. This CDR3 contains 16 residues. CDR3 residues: CASSLEASRGVGEQFF. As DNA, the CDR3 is TGCGCCAGCAGCTTGGAGGCCAGCCGGGGGGTTGGCGAGCAGTTCTTC.

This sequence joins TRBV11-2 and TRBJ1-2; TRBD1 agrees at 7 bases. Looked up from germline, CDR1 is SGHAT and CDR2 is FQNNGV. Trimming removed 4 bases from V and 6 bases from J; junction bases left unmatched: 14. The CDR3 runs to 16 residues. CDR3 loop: CASSSIKNTGDNGYTF. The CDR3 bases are TGTGCCAGCAGCTCCATTAAAAATACAGGGGATAATGGCTACACCTTC. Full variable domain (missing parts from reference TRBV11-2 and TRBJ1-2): EAGVAQSPRYKIIEKRQSVAFWCNPISGHATLYWYQQILGQGPKLLIQFQNNGVVDDSQLPKDRFSAERLKGVDSTLKIQPAKLEDSAVYLCASSSIKNTGDNGYTFGSGTRLTVV.

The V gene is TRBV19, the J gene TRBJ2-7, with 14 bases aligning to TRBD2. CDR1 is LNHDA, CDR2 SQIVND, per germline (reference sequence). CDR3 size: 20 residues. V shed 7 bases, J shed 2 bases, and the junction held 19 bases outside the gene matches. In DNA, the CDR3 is TGTGCCAGTAAACGGACCGGGACTAGCGGGGGCGGATCGCCAGCCTACGAGCAGTACTTC. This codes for CASKRTGTSGGGSPAYEQYF.

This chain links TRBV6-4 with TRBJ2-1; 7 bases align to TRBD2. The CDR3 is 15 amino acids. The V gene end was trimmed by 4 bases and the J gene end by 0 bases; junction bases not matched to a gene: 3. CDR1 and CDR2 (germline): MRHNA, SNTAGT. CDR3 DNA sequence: TGTGCCAGCAGTGCCAGCGGGAACTCCTACAATGAGCAGTTCTTC. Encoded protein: CASSASGNSYNEQFF.

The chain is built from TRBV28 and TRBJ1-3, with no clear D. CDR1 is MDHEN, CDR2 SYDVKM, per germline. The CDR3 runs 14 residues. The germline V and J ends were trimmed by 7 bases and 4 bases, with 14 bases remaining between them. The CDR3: CASTDLLIGNTIYF. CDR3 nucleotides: TGTGCCAGCACCGACCTACTTATAGGAAACACCATATATTTT.

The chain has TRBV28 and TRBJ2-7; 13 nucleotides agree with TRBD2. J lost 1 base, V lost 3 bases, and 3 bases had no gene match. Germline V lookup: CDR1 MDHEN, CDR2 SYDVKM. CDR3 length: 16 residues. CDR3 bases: TGTGCCAGCAGTTTTCGACTAGCGGGGGGTTCCTACGAGCAGTACTTC. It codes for CASSFRLAGGSYEQYF.

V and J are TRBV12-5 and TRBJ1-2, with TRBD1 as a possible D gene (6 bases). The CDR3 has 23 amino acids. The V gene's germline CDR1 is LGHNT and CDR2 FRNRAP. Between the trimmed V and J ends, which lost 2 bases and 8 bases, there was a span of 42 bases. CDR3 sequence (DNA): TGTGCTAGTGGTTTGATTTTTGGTGGCGTCACCGGGCGAAAGGGGGACACGGAAAAGGGCTACACCTTC. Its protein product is CASGLIFGGVTGRKGDTEKGYTF.

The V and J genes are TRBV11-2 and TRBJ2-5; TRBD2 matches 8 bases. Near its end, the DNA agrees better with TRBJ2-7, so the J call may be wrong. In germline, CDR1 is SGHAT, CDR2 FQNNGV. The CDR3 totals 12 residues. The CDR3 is CASSSGGNEQYF. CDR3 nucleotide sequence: TGTGCCAGCAGCTCGGGGGGGAACGAGCAGTACTTC.

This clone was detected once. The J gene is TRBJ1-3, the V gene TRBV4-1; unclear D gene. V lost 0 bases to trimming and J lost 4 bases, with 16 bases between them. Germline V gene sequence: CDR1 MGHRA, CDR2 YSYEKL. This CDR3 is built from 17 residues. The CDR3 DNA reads TGCGCCAGCAGCCAAGATGTAGGAACTATTTCGGGAAACACCATATATTTT. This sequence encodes CASSQDVGTISGNTIYF.

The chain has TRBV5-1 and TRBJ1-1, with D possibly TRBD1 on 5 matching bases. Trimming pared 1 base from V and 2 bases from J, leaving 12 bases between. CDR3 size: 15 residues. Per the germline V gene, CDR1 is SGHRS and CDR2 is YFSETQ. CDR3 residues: CASSLLGQGNTEAFF. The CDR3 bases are TGCGCCAGCAGCTTGTTGGGGCAGGGAAACACTGAAGCTTTCTTT.

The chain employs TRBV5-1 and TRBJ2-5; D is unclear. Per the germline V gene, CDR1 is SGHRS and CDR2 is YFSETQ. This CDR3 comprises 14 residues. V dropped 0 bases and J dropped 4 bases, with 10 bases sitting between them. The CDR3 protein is CASSLAEAPETQYF. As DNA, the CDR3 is TGCGCCAGCAGCTTGGCCGAGGCCCCAGAGACCCAGTACTTC.

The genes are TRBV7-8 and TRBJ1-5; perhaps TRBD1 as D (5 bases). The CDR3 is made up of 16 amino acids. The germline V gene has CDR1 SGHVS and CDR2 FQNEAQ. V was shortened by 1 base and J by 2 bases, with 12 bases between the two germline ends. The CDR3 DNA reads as TGTGCCAGCAGCTTAGGGCCCTCCAGGGGCAATCAGCCCCAGCATTTT. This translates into CASSLGPSRGNQPQHF.

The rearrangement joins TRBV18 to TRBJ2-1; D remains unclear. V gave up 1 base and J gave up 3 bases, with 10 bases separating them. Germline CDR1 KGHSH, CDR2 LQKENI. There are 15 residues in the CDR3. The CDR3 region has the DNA TGTGCCAGCTCACCACTGGACCCAATCTACAATGAGCAGTTCTTC. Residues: CASSPLDPIYNEQFF. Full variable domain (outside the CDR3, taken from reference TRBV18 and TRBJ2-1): NAGVMQNPRHLVRRRGQEARLRCSPMKGHSHVYWYRQLPEEGLKFMVYLQKENIIDESGMPKERFSAEFPKEGPSILRIQQVVRGDSAAYFCASSPLDPIYNEQFFGPGTRLTVL.

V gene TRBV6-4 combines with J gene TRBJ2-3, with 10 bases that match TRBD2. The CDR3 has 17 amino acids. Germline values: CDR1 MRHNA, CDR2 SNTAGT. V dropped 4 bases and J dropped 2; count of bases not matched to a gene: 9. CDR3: CASSACPGLAFTDTQYF. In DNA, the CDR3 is TGTGCCAGCAGTGCCTGCCCGGGACTAGCGTTCACAGATACGCAGTATTTT.

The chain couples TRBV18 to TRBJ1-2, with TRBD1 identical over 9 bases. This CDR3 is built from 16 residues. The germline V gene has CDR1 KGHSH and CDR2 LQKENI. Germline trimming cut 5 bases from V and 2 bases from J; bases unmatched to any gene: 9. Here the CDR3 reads CASSEMWGQGNYGYTF. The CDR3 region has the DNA TGTGCCAGCTCAGAAATGTGGGGACAGGGAAACTATGGCTACACCTTC.

The CDR3: CASRDRNNYGYTF. The CDR3 bases are TGTGCCAGCAGGGACAGGAATAACTATGGCTACACCTTC. The chain has TRBV5-4 and TRBJ1-2, with 7 bases aligning to TRBD1. Germline CDR1 and CDR2: SGHNT and YYREEE (reference sequence). This CDR3 is built from 13 residues. After removal of 5 bases from V and 1 base from J, the junction contained 2 bases not matched to a gene.

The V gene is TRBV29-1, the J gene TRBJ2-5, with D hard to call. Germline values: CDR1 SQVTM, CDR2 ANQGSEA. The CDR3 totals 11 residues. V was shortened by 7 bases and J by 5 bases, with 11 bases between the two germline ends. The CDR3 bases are TGCAGCGGAACACAAATGGAGACCCAGTACTTC. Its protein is CSGTQMETQYF.

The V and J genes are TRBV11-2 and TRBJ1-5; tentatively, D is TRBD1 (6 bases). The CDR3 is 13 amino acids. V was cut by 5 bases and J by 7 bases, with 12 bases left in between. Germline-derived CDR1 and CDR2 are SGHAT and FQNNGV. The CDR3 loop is CASSPRGGQPQHF. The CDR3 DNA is TGTGCCAGCAGCCCTAGGGGGGGACAGCCCCAGCATTTT.

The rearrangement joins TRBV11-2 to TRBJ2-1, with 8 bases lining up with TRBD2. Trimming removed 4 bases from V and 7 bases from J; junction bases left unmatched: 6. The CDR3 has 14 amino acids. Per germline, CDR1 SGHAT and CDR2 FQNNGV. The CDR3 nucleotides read TGTGCCAGCAGCTGGACGGGGGGGCGGAATGAGCAGTTCTTC. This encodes CASSWTGGRNEQFF. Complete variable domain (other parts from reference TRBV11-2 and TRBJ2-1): EAGVAQSPRYKIIEKRQSVAFWCNPISGHATLYWYQQILGQGPKLLIQFQNNGVVDDSQLPKDRFSAERLKGVDSTLKIQPAKLEDSAVYLCASSWTGGRNEQFFGPGTRLTVL.

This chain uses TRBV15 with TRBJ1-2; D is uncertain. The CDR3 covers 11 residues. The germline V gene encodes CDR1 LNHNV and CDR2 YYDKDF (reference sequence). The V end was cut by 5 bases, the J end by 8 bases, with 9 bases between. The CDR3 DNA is TGTGCCACCAGCGATCGGGGAGGCTACACCTTC. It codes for CATSDRGGYTF.

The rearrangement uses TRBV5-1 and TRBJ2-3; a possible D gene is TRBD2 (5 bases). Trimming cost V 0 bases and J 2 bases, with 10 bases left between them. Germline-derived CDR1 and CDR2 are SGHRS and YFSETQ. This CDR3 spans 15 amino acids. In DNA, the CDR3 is TGCGCCAGCAGCTTGGCCATCGGGGTCACAGATACGCAGTATTTT. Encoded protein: CASSLAIGVTDTQYF. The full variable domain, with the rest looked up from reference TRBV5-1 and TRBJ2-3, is KAGVTQTPRYLIKTRGQQVTLSCSPISGHRSVSWYQQTPGQGLQFLFEYFSETQRNKGNFPGRFSGRQFSNSRSEMNVSTLELGDSALYLCASSLAIGVTDTQYFGPGTRLTVL.

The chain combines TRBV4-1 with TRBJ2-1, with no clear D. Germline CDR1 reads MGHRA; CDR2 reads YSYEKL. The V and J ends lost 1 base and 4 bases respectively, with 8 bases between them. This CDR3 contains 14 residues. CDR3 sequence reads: CASSQVLEYNEQFF. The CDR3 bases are TGCGCCAGCAGCCAAGTGCTAGAATACAATGAGCAGTTCTTC.

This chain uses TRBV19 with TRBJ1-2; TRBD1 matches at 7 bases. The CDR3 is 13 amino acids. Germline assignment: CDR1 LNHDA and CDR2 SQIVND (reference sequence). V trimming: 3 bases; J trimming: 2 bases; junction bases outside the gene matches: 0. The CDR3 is CASSMGQNYGYTF. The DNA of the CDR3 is TGTGCCAGTAGTATGGGACAGAACTATGGCTACACCTTC. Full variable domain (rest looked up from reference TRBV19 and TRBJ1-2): DGGITQSPKYLFRKEGQNVTLSCEQNLNHDAMYWYRQDPGQGLRLIYYSQIVNDFQKGDIAEGYSVSREKKESFPLTVTSAQKNPTAFYLCASSMGQNYGYTFGSGTRLTVV.

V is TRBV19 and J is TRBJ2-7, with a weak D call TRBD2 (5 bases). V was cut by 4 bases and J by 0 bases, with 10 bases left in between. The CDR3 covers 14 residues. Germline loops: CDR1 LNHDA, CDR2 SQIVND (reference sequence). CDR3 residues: CASSREMSSYEQYF. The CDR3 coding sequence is TGTGCCAGTAGTAGGGAGATGAGCTCCTACGAGCAGTACTTC.

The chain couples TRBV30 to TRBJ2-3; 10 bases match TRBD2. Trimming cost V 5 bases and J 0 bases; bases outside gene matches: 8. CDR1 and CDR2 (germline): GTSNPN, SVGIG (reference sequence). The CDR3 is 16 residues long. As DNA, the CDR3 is TGTGCCTGGTCCGAAGGACTAGCGGATAGCACAGATACGCAGTATTTT. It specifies CAWSEGLADSTDTQYF.

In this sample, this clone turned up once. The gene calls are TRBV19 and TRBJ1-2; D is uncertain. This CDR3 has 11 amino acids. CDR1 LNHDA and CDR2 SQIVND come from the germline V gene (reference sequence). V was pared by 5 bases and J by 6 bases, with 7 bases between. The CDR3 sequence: CASSLTDGYTF. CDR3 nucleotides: TGTGCCAGTAGTTTGACGGATGGCTACACCTTC.

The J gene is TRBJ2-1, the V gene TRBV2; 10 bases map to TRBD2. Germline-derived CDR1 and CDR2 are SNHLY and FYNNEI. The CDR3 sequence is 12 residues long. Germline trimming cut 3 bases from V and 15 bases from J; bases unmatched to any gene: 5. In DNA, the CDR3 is TGTGCCAGCAGTGATTTAGCGGGGGGTAGGTTCTTC. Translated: CASSDLAGGRFF.

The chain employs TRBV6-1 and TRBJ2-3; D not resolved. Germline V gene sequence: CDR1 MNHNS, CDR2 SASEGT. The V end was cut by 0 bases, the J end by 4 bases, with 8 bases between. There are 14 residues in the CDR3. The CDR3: CASSEAPSSDTQYF. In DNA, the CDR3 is TGTGCCAGCAGTGAAGCGCCGTCATCAGATACGCAGTATTTT.